Here is one T cell receptor beta chain with its context. Antigen: not known. These data belong to a study of OX40 agonist ivuxolimab in advanced cancers. Study as a whole: Averaging about 60 years in age, with a range of about 23 to 90, the cohort was 65% to 85% male. Study results and caveats: Among the lowest peripheral clonal expansion occurred in 0.1-3.0 mg/kg partial responders.

Trimming stripped 0 bases from V and 4 bases from J, with 6 bases between. Looked up from germline, CDR1 is ENHRY and CDR2 is SYGVKD. The length of the CDR3 is 13 residues. This table comes from immunoSEQ multiplex PCR, and its TCRdb copy is limited to in-frame clones, with some not included. The sample includes 20,000 to 25,000 clones, just over 85% of them seen just once. At baseline, cycle 4 day 1, and cycle 7 day 1, blood was sampled. The specimen was CD4+ or CD8+ T cells sorted from blood, collected in a trial of the OX40 agonist ivuxolimab. The rearrangement uses TRBV10-3 and TRBJ2-5, with a possible D match to TRBD1 (6 bases). The clonotype was recovered from an adult with an advanced solid tumor such as melanoma, head and neck, liver or kidney cancer. CDR3 bases: TGTGCCATCAGTGAGTCGGGGGCAGAGACCCAGTACTTC. It translates to CAISESGAETQYF.